What follows describes a single TCR beta chain. The CDR3 sequence is 15 residues long. J lost 1 base, V lost 4 bases, and 8 bases had no gene match. Germline-derived CDR1 and CDR2 are SGHRS and YFSETQ. This specimen belongs to a study of cytomegalovirus exposure and HLA in healthy donors. PCR employed 60 Vbeta and 13 Jbeta primers. Data came from immunoSEQ multiplex PCR; TCRdb stores just in-frame clones and leaves some out. The data include about 96,000 clones; the top ten clones carry around 3.4%. The sample comprised PBMCs. The TCR was taken from a woman aged 25-40 years in good health and CMV-seronegative. The chain couples TRBV5-1 to TRBJ2-7; 7 positions match TRBD1. The CDR3: CASSPMPGQSYEQYF. CDR3 in DNA: TGCGCCAGCAGCCCGATGCCGGGACAGTCCTACGAGCAGTACTTC.